The present T cell receptor beta chain was sequenced within a study of graft-versus-host responses after intestinal transplantation. On the study more broadly: Each of the recipients got a multivisceral, liver-intestinal, or isolated intestinal transplant.

Notes on the study in general: Present in recipient marrow, GvH clones included some that appeared first in ileum or blood.

The CDR3 loop spans 14 amino acids. V dropped 2 bases and J dropped 7; count of bases not matched to a gene: 5. Germline V CDR1 and CDR2: SGHRS, YFSETQ. Sequenced by immunoSEQ multiplex PCR; TCRdb stores in-frame clones only, minus some. Among 14,000 to 15,000 clones listed, around 94% were seen once. With respect to this clone: Its specificity is unknown.

This specimen was PBMCs, taken 9 days after transplant. The TCR originated in a human patient who received an intestinal transplant, so some T cells may come from the graft donor. The chain joins TRBV5-1 to TRBJ2-1; 8 bases are shared with TRBD1. The CDR3 region is CASSLARGQNEQFF. The DNA of the CDR3 is TGCGCCAGCAGCTTAGCCAGGGGGCAGAATGAGCAGTTCTTC. The full variable domain, completed using reference TRBV5-1 and TRBJ2-1, is KAGVTQTPRYLIKTRGQQVTLSCSPISGHRSVSWYQQTPGQGLQFLFEYFSETQRNKGNFPGRFSGRQFSNSRSEMNVSTLELGDSALYLCASSLARGQNEQFFGPGTRLTVL.